The clone carrying this T cell receptor beta chain was observed a few times. As yet, its antigen is unknown. From germline, CDR1 is SGHRS and CDR2 YFSETQ. The V segment lost 0 bases and the J segment 1 base; nucleotides outside the gene matches: 1. The length of the CDR3 is 16 residues. The protocol was immunoSEQ multiplex PCR, while the TCRdb copy is restricted to in-frame clones and leaves out a portion. This table has fewer than 90,000 clones, more than 70% appearing once. The data belong to a study of cytomegalovirus exposure and HLA in healthy donors. Study-level findings and limits: TCR beta chains numbering more than 150 were designated cytomegalovirus-associated. A later analysis found first-cohort TCR clusters tended to co-occur in the 120 validation repertoires.

Sequenced: PBMCs. This receptor was obtained from a young woman in good health and CMV-seropositive. The gene calls are TRBV5-1 and TRBJ2-3; 11 bases fit TRBD1. The CDR3 region is CASSLADRGRTDTQYF. The CDR3 DNA follows: TGCGCCAGCAGCTTGGCGGACAGGGGGCGCACAGATACGCAGTATTTT.